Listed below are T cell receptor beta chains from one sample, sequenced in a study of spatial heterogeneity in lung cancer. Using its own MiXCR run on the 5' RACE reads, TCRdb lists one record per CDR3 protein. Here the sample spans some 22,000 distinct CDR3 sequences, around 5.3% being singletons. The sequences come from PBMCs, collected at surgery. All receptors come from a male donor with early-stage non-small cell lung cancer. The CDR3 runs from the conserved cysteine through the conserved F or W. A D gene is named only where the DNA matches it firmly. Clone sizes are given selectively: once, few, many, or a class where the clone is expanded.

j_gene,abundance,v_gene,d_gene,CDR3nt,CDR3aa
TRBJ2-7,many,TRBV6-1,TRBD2,TGTGCCAGCAGCCTTCCAGTTGCGGGAGAGGCCTACGAGCAGTACTTC,CASSLPVAGEAYEQYF
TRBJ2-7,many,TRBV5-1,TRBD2,TGCGCCAGCAGTGGGACTAGCGGAGGCGAGCAGTACTTC,CASSGTSGGEQYF
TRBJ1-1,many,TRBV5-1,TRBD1,TGCGCCAGCAGCTTCGTGTCTCAGGGGGCCGAAGCTTTCTTT,CASSFVSQGAEAFF
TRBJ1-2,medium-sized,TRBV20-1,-,TGCAGTGCCCCCTTCACGGGGGGGGACGGCTACACCTTC,CSAPFTGGDGYTF
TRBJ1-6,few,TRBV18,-,TGTGCCAGCTCACCCGCCGAGGGCGGAGATTCACCCCTCCACTTT,CASSPAEGGDSPLHF
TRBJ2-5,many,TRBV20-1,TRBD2,TGCAGTGCTAGAGTAGGACTAGCGGGGGCCTTCCAAGAGACCCAGTACTTC,CSARVGLAGAFQETQYF
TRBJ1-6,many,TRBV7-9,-,TGTGCCAGCAGCTACTACCAGAGCTCCTATAATTCACCCCTCCACTTT,CASSYYQSSYNSPLHF
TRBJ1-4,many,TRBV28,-,TGTGCCAGCAGTACCCCTGCCCCAACCCCCCTAAAGGAACTGTTTTTT,CASSTPAPTPLKELFF
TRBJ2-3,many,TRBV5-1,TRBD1,TGCGCCAGCAGCCCACCACAGGGGGCTGGAACAGATACGCAGTATTTT,CASSPPQGAGTDTQYF
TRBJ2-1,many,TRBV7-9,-,TGTGCCAGCAGCCCACCGGGACACTTTTACAATGAGCAGTTCTTC,CASSPPGHFYNEQFF
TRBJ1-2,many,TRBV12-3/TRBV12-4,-,TGTGCCAGCAGTCCCGGGACTGATCTTGCCACTGGCTACACCTTC,CASSPGTDLATGYTF
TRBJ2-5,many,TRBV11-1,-,TGTGCCAGCACCCCCGGGCAAGAGACCCAGTACTTC,CASTPGQETQYF
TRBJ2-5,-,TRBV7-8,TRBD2,TGTGCCAGCAGCTTACGAGGGGGGACTAGCGGGAGAAGGGAGGTGACCCAGTACTTC,CASSLRGGTSGRREVTQYF
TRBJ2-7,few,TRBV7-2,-,TGTGCCAGCAGCCCCGCGGGAACCCGAGGCTACGAGCAGTACTTC,CASSPAGTRGYEQYF
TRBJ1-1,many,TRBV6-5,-,TGTGCCAGCAGTTACGAGGGGCCCGCGATCCCGGCTGCCACTGAAGCTTTCTTT,CASSYEGPAIPAATEAFF
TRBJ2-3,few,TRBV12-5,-,TGTGCTAGTGGTGCCCGGGGGGATACGCAGTATTTT,CASGARGDTQYF
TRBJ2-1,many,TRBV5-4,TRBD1,TGTGCCAGCAGCCTTCGACAGGGGGCCAGCAATGAGCAGTTCTTC,CASSLRQGASNEQFF
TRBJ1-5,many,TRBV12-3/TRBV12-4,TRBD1,TGTGCCACTCAGCCGGGACAGAATCAGCCCCAGCATTTT,CATQPGQNQPQHF
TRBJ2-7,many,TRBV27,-,TGTGCCAGCAGTCTTAGGGGGGAATCCTACGAGCAGTACTTC,CASSLRGESYEQYF
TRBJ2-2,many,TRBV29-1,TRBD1,TGCAGCGTTGGACAGGGGAACGGGGAGCTGTTTTTT,CSVGQGNGELFF
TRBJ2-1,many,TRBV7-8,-,TGTGCCAGCAGCTTAGTAAGTGGAGGCTACAATGAGCAGTTCTTC,CASSLVSGGYNEQFF
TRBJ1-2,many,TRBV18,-,TGTGCCAGCTCCACCACCGGAACAGCGAGTGATGGCTACACCTTC,CASSTTGTASDGYTF
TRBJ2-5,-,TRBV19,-,TGTGCCAGTAGCCTCACGAGACAAGAGACCCAGTACTTC,CASSLTRQETQYF
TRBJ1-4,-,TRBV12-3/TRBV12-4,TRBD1,TGTGCCAGCAGGACAGGGAATTCTGCAACTAATGAAAAACTGTTTTTT,CASRTGNSATNEKLFF
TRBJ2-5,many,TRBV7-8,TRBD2,TGTGCCAGCAGTAATAGACTAGCGGGGGAGAAAGAGACCCAGTACTTC,CASSNRLAGEKETQYF
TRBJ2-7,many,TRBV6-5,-,TGTGCCAGCAGTTACGAGGGCGGCGAGCAGTACTTC,CASSYEGGEQYF
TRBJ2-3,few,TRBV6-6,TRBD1,TGTGCCAGCAGTACGACAGGGCCCACGCAGTATTTT,CASSTTGPTQYF
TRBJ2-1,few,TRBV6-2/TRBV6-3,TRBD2,TGTGCCAGCAGTTATCCCCGGACTAGCGGCGATGAGCAGTTCTTC,CASSYPRTSGDEQFF
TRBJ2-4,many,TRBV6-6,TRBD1,TGTGCCAGCAGTACGACAGGGGGTAGCGACATTCAGTACTTC,CASSTTGGSDIQYF
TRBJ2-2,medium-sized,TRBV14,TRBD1,TGTGCCAGCAGCCAACCGGGACAGGCTACCGGGGAGCTGTTTTTT,CASSQPGQATGELFF
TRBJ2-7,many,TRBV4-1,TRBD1,TGCGCCAGCAGCCAAGGTGCAGGGGGCGGCGAGCAGTACTTC,CASSQGAGGGEQYF
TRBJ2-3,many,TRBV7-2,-,TGTGCCAGCACCCAACTAGGCTTCACAGATACGCAGTATTTT,CASTQLGFTDTQYF
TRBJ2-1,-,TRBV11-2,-,TGTGCCAGCAGCTCCCTGTACCGGACCGAGCAGTTCTTC,CASSSLYRTEQFF
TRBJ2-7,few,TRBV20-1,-,TGCAGTGCTAGAGTCGGACAGCTCTCCTACGAGCAGTACTTC,CSARVGQLSYEQYF
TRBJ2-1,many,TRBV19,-,TGTGCCAGTAGTATAGGTGGGGCGGTACTTACCTACAATGAGCAGTTCTTC,CASSIGGAVLTYNEQFF
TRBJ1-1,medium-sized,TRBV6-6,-,TGTGCCAGCAGTTCTCCGCCTGGGGCTAGGACTGAAGCTTTCTTT,CASSSPPGARTEAFF
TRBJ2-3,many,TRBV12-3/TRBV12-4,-,TGTGCCAGCATCGCACCGGGGTCAGATACGCAGTATTTT,CASIAPGSDTQYF
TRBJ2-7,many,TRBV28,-,TGTGCCAGCAGTTCGGACTACCGAAACACCTACGAGCAGTACTTC,CASSSDYRNTYEQYF
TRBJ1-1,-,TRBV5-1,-,TGCGCCAGCAGCCCAGGGACGGAGAACACTGAAGCTTTCTTT,CASSPGTENTEAFF
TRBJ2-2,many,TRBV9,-,TGTGCCAGCAGCGTGGGGACCGGGGAGCTGTTTTTT,CASSVGTGELFF